This TCR beta chain was recorded in a study of Tregs in tolerant kidney transplant recipients. This clone was recorded a few times. Profiling relied on immunoSEQ multiplex PCR, and the TCRdb table lists in-frame clones only, not all of them. Counted here are about 240,000 clones, roughly 80% occurring once; the ten biggest clones make up around 0.64%. Thawed PBMCs were FACS-sorted into unstimulated CD4+CD25+CD127- regulatory T cells, CD4+CD25- non-regulatory cells, CD4 and CD8 cells. The origin of this receptor is a human donor in good health. Specimen: CD4+ T cells from blood.

This CDR3 reads CASSLRLAKEETQYF. CDR3 bases: TGTGCCAGCAGCTTACGACTAGCGAAGGAAGAGACCCAGTACTTC. The chain recombines TRBV13 with TRBJ2-5; 8 nucleotides agree with TRBD2. The germline gives CDR1 PRHDT, CDR2 FYEKMQ (reference sequence). The V gene end was trimmed by 2 bases and the J gene end by 3 bases; junction bases not matched to a gene: 5. The CDR3 contains 15 residues.